These 12 T cell receptor beta chains share one sample of origin, sequenced in a study of identical twins. TCRdb used MiXCR to reprocess the 5' RACE reads, holding one entry per CDR3 protein. This table has around 670,000 distinct CDR3 sequences, less than 7% appearing once. Sequencing was carried out using naive T cells sorted from blood. These receptor sequences come from a man younger than 30 in good health.

The chain links TRBV29-1 to TRBJ1-5; no firm D call. Germline CDR1 SQVTM, CDR2 ANQGSEA. Trimming left V 6 bases short and J 3 bases short, with 9 bases between. The CDR3 has 12 amino acids. CDR3 in amino acids: CSVLGNNQPQHF. The CDR3 coding sequence is TGCAGCGTGCTGGGGAACAATCAGCCCCAGCATTTT.

This clonotype occurred a few times. V and J are TRBV14 and TRBJ2-7; no reliable D call. The CDR3 contains 9 residues. Germline CDR1 reads SGHDN; CDR2 reads FVKESK. For the CDR3, the DNA is TGTGCTACTCGGGACGAGCAGTACTTC. Its protein is CATRDEQYF.

The rearrangement links TRBV4-1 to TRBJ1-1, with 8 bases matching TRBD1. The CDR3 contains 13 residues. The V segment lost 5 bases and the J segment 7 bases; nucleotides outside the gene matches: 6. Per the germline V gene, CDR1 is MGHRA and CDR2 is YSYEKL. The CDR3: CASSMDRVGEAFF. The CDR3 nucleotides read TGCGCCAGCAGCATGGACAGGGTCGGTGAAGCTTTCTTT.

A few counts support this clonotype. V is TRBV24-1 and J is TRBJ2-6, with 11 bases that match TRBD1. The CDR3 runs 17 residues. Looked up from germline, CDR1 is KGHDR and CDR2 is SFDVKD. V dropped 2 bases and J dropped 4; count of bases not matched to a gene: 3. Here the CDR3 reads CATSDWTGGRGANVLTF. In nucleotides, the CDR3 is TGTGCCACCAGTGATTGGACAGGGGGCAGGGGGGCCAACGTCCTGACTTTC.

The rearrangement joins TRBV7-8 to TRBJ2-7; 12 bases fit TRBD2. V lost 1 base, J lost 11 bases, and 6 bases stayed unmatched. The CDR3 is 14 amino acids. Germline V lookup: CDR1 SGHVS, CDR2 FQNEAQ. The CDR3 nucleotides read TGTGCCAGCAGCTTAGTTTCGGCTAGCGGGAGGGAGTACTTC. Its protein product is CASSLVSASGREYF.

This clonotype was found many times. V gene TRBV4-1 combines with J gene TRBJ2-1; D possibly matches TRBD1 or TRBD2 (5 bases each). The V gene lost 3 bases and the J gene lost 7 bases, with 13 bases spanning the gap. The CDR3 has 14 residues. CDR1 and CDR2 from the germline V gene are MGHRA and YSYEKL. The CDR3 loop reads CASSQHLGVNEQFF. The CDR3 nucleotides are TGCGCCAGCAGCCAGCACCTGGGGGTAAATGAGCAGTTCTTC.

The V call is TRBV7-8, the J call TRBJ2-7; 10 bases map to TRBD1. Germline assignment: CDR1 SGHVS and CDR2 FQNEAQ. The J segment lost 7 bases and the V segment lost 4 bases, leaving 10 bases of the junction unmatched. The CDR3 has 15 residues. For the CDR3, the DNA is TGTGCCAGCAGCTACGCCGGACAGGGGGTGAGAGAGCAGTACTTC. This encodes CASSYAGQGVREQYF.

This clonotype has at least ten counts. J is TRBJ1-1 and V is TRBV20-1, with 7 bases fitting TRBD1. The J segment lost 3 bases and the V segment lost 4 bases, leaving 8 bases of the junction unmatched. Germline values: CDR1 DFQATT, CDR2 SNEGSKA (reference sequence). The CDR3 runs to 14 residues. The CDR3 bases are TGCAGTGCTACACACAGGGGCGTGGACACTGAAGCTTTCTTT. Its translation: CSATHRGVDTEAFF.

This clonotype was seen only a few times. The J gene is TRBJ2-7, the V gene TRBV6-5; TRBD1 is a possible D gene (5 bases). Trimming cost V 4 bases and J 4 bases, with 17 bases left between them. The CDR3 sequence is 15 residues long. CDR1 is MNHEY, CDR2 SVGAGI, per germline. CDR3: CASSLSRTTGYEQYF. For the CDR3, the DNA is TGTGCCAGCAGTTTATCCAGGACAACGGGTTACGAGCAGTACTTC.

In its sample, this clonotype was seen many times. J is TRBJ1-6 and V is TRBV29-1; perhaps TRBD1 as D (6 bases). Trimming shortened V by 6 bases and J by 5 bases, and 11 bases separated the two germline ends. The CDR3 is 13 residues long. The V gene's germline CDR1 is SQVTM and CDR2 ANQGSEA. In DNA form, the CDR3 reads TGCAGCGTACGGACAGACAATAATTCACCCCTCCACTTT. It is translated as CSVRTDNNSPLHF.

This clonotype was seen at least ten times. The V gene is TRBV6-4, the J gene TRBJ2-1; 12 bases are a match to TRBD2. The CDR3 is made up of 18 amino acids. V shed 6 bases and J 3 bases; nucleotides not matched to a gene: 12. Germline assignment: CDR1 MRHNA and CDR2 SNTAGT. This CDR3 reads CASSGLAGTSLHYNEQFF. As DNA, the CDR3 is TGTGCCAGCAGCGGACTAGCGGGAACCTCACTACACTACAATGAGCAGTTCTTC.

The chain recombines TRBV7-8 with TRBJ2-5; D perhaps matches TRBD2 (6 bases). Germline loops: CDR1 SGHVS, CDR2 FQNEAQ. The CDR3 contains 16 residues. The V end lost 3 bases, the J end lost 7 bases, and 21 bases lay between the germline ends. CDR3 loop: CASSLSLAGPGVTQYF. The CDR3 region has the DNA TGTGCCAGCAGCTTGTCACTGGCTGGGCCGGGGGTGACCCAGTACTTC. Drawing the rest from reference TRBV7-8 and TRBJ2-5, the complete variable domain is GAGVSQSPRYKVAKRGQDVALRCDPISGHVSLFWYQQALGQGPEFLTYFQNEAQLDKSGLPSDRFFAERPEGSVSTLKIQRTQQEDSAVYLCASSLSLAGPGVTQYFGPGTRLLVL.